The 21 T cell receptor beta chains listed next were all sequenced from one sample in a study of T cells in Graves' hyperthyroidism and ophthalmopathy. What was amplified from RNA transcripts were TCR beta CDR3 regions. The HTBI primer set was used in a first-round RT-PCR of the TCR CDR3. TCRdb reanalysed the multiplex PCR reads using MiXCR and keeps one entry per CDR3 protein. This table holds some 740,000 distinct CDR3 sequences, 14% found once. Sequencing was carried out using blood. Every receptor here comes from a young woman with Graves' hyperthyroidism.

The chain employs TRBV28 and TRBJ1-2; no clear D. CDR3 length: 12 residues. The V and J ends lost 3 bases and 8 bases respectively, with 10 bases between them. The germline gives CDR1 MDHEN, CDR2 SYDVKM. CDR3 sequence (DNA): TGTGCCAGCAGTTTTTTAGCGTCCGGCTACACCTTC. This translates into CASSFLASGYTF.

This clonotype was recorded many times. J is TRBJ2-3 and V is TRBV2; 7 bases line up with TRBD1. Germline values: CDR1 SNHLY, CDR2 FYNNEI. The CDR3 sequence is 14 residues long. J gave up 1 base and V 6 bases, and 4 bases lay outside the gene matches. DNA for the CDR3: TGTGCCAGCAGAAATCAGGGGGGCACAGATACGCAGTATTTT. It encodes CASRNQGGTDTQYF. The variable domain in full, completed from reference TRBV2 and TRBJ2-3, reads EPEVTQTPSHQVTQMGQEVILRCVPISNHLYFYWYRQILGQKVEFLVSFYNNEISEKSEIFDDQFSVERPDGSNFTLKIRSTKLEDSAMYFCASRNQGGTDTQYFGPGTRLTVL.

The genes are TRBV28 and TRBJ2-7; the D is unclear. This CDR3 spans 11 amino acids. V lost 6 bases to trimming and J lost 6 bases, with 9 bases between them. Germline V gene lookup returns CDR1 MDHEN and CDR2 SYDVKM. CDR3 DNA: TGTGCCAGCAGAGATTGGGGCGAGCAGTACTTC. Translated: CASRDWGEQYF. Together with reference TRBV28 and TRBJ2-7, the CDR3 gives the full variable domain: DVKVTQSSRYLVKRTGEKVFLECVQDMDHENMFWYRQDPGLGLRLIYFSYDVKMKEKGDIPEGYSVSREKKERFSLILESASTNQTSMYLCASRDWGEQYFGPGTRLTVT.

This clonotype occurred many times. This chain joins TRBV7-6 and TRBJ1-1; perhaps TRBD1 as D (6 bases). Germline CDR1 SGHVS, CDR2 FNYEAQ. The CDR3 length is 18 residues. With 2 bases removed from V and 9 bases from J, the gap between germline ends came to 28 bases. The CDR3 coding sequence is TGTGCCAGCAGCTTAACTCAAGGGGGTACTCCCATCTTCCCACAAGCTTTCTTT. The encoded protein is CASSLTQGGTPIFPQAFF.

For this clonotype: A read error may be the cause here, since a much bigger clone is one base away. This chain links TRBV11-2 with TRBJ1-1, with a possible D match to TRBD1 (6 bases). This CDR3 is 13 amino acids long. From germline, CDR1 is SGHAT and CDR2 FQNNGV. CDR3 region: CASSFGQSTEASF. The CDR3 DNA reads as TGTGCCAGCAGCTTCGGACAGTCCACTGAAGCTTCCTTT.

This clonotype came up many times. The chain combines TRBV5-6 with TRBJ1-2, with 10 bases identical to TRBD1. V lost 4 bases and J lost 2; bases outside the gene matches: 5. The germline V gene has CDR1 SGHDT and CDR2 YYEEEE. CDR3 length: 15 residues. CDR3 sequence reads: CASSGGTGVNYGYTF. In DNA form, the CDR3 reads TGTGCCAGCAGCGGAGGGACAGGGGTAAACTATGGCTACACCTTC.

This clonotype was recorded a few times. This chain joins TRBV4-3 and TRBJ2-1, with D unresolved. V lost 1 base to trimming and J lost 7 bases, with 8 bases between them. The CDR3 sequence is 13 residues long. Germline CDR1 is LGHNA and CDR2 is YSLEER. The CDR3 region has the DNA TGCGCCAGCAGCCAAGGAGGAATGAATGAGCAGTTCTTC. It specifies CASSQGGMNEQFF.

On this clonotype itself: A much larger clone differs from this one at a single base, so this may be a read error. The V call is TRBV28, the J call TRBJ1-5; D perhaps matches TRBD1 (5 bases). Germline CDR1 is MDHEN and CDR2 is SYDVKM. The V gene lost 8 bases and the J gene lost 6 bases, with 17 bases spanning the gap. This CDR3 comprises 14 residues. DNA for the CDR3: TGTGCCAGCGCGACTGGGACCCACCGTCAGCCCCAGCATTTT. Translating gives CASATGTHRQPQHF.

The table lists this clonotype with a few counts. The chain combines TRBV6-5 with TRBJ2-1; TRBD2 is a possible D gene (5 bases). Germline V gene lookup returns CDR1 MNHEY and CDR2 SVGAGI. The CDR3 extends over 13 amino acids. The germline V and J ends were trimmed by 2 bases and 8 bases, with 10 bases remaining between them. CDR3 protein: CASSYGLVDEQFF. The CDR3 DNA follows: TGTGCCAGCAGTTACGGACTTGTTGATGAGCAGTTCTTC.

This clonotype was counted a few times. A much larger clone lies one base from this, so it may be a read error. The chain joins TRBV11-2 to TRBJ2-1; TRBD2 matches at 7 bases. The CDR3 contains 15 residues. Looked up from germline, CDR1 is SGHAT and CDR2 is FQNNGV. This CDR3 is CASSQREVSYNERFF. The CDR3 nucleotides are TGTGCCAGCAGCCAGCGGGAAGTCTCCTACAATGAGCGGTTCTTC.

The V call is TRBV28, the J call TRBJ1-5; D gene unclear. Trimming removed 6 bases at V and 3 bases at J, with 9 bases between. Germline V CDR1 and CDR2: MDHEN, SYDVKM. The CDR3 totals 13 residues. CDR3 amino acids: CASRVSLNQPQHF. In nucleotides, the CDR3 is TGTGCCAGCAGAGTATCCCTCAATCAGCCCCAGCATTTT.

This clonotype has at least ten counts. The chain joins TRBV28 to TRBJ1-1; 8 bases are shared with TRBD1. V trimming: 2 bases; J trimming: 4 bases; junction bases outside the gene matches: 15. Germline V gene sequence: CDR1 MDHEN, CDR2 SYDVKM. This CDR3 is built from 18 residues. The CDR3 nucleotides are TGTGCCAGCAGTTTAAATTCGCAGGGGGCTCTGATCGGCACTGAAGCTTTCTTT. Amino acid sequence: CASSLNSQGALIGTEAFF.

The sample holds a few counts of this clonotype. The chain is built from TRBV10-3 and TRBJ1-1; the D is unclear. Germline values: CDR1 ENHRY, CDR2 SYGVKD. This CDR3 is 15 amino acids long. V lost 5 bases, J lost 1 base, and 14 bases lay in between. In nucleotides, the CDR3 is TGTGCCATCAGTCCCCGGGAAGGCGGGAACACTGAAGCTTTCTTT. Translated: CAISPREGGNTEAFF.

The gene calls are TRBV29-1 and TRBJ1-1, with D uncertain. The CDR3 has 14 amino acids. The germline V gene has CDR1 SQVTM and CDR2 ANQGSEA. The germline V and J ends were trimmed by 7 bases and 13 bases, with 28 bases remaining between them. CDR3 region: CSARPASSPGGGFF. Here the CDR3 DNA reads TGCAGCGCCCGACCGGCCAGCAGCCCGGGAGGTGGTTTCTTT.

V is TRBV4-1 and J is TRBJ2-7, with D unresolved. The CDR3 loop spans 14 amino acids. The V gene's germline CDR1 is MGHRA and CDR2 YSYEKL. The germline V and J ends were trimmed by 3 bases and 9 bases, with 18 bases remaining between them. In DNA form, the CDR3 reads TGCGCCAGCAGCCATAATCCCCCCAGGTCGGGGCAGTACTTC. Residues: CASSHNPPRSGQYF.

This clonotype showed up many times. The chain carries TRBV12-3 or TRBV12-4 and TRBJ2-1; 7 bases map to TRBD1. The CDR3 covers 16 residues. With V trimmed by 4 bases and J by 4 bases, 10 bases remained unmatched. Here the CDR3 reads CASSSRRDSTYNEQFF. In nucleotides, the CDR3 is TGTGCCAGCAGTTCCCGAAGGGACAGTACTTACAATGAGCAGTTCTTC.

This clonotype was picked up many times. The DNA of the CDR3 is TGTGCCTGGGGGTGGACAGAAGGGCCCTACACCTTC. Protein: CAWGWTEGPYTF. The chain employs TRBV30 and TRBJ1-2; D is perhaps TRBD1 (6 bases). The CDR3 totals 12 residues. CDR1 and CDR2 (germline): GTSNPN, SVGIG (reference sequence). The V and J ends lost 5 bases and 10 bases respectively, with 17 bases between them. Complete variable domain (other parts from reference TRBV30 and TRBJ1-2): SQTIHQWPATLVQPVGSPLSLECTVEGTSNPNLYWYRQAAGRGLQLLFYSVGIGQISSEVPQNLSASRPQDRQFILSSKKLLLSDSGFYLCAWGWTEGPYTFGSGTRLTVV.

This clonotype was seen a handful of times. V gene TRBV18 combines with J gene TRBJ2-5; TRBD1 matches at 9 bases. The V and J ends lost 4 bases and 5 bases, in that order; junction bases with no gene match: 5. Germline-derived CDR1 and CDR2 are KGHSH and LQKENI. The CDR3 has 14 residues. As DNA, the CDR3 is TGTGCCAGCTCACGGGACAGGGTGAAGGAGACCCAGTACTTC. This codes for CASSRDRVKETQYF. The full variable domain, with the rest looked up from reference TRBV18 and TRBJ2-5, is NAGVMQNPRHLVRRRGQEARLRCSPMKGHSHVYWYRQLPEEGLKFMVYLQKENIIDESGMPKERFSAEFPKEGPSILRIQQVVRGDSAAYFCASSRDRVKETQYFGPGTRLLVL.

The CDR3 region has the DNA TGCAGTGCTAGTTCGTTCGGGCCTAGCCAAGAGACCCAGTACTTC. Translated, it gives CSASSFGPSQETQYF. The genes are TRBV20-1 and TRBJ2-5; D is unclear. The ends were cut back, 3 bases at V and 1 base at J, with 15 bases in the middle. Germline CDR1 DFQATT, CDR2 SNEGSKA (reference sequence). There are 15 residues in the CDR3.

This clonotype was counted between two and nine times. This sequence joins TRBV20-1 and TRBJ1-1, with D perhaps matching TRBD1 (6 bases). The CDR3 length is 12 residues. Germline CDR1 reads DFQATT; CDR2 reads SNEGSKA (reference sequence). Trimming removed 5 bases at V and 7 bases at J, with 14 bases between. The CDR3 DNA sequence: TGCAGTGCTGGGCCCGGGACACTTGAAGCTTTCTTT. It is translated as CSAGPGTLEAFF.

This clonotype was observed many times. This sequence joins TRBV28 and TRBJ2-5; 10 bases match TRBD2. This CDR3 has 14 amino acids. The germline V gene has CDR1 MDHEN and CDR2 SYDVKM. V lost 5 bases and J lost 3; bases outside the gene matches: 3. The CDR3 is CASSAGTSEETQYF. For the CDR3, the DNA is TGTGCCAGCAGTGCCGGGACTAGCGAAGAGACCCAGTACTTC.